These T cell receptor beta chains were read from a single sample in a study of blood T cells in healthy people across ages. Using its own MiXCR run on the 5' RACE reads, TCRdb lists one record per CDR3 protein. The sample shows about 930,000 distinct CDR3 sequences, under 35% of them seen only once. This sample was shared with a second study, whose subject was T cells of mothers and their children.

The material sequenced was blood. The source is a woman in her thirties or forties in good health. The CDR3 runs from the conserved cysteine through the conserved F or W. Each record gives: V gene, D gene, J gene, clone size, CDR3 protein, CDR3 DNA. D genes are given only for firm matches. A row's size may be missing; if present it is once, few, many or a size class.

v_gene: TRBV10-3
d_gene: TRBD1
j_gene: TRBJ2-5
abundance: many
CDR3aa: CAISDATGGAGTQYF
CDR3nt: TGTGCCATCAGTGACGCAACAGGGGGCGCGGGGACCCAGTACTTC

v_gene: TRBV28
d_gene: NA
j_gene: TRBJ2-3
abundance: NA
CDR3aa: CASSKVNTDTQYF
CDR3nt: TGTGCCAGCAGTAAGGTAAACACAGATACGCAGTATTTT

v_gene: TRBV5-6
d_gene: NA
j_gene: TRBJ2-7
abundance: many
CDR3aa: CASSLLSTAAQYF
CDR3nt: TGTGCCAGCAGCTTACTCTCAACGGCAGCGCAGTACTTC

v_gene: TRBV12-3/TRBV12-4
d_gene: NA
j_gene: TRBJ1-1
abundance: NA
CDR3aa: CASSPMMNTEAFF
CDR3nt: TGTGCCAGCAGTCCAATGATGAACACTGAAGCTTTCTTT

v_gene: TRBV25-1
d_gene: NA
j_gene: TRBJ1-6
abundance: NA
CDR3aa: CASSEFYRSGDSPLHF
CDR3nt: TGTGCCAGCAGTGAATTTTACAGATCTGGCGATTCACCCCTCCACTTT

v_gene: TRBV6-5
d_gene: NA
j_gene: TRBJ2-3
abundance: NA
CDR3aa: CASSLSGYNTDTQYF
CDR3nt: TGTGCCAGCAGTTTATCAGGGTACAACACAGATACGCAGTATTTT

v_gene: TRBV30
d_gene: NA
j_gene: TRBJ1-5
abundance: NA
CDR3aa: CACNRGGNQPQHF
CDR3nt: TGTGCCTGCAACCGAGGGGGGAATCAGCCCCAGCATTTT

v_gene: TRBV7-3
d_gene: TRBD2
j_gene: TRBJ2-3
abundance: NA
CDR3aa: CATSPGGGLGADTQYF
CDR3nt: TGTGCCACCTCGCCGGGCGGGGGGTTAGGGGCAGATACGCAGTATTTT

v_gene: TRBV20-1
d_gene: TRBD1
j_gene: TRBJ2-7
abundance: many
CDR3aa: CSASKIGGFYEQYF
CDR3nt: TGCAGTGCTAGTAAGATAGGGGGCTTTTACGAGCAGTACTTC

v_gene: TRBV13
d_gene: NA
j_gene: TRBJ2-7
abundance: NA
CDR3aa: CASRGITDGSSYEQYF
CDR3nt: TGTGCCAGCAGGGGAATTACTGACGGAAGCTCCTACGAGCAGTACTTC

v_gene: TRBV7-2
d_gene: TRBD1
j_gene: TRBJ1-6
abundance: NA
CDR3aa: CASSVYRGRRGNSPLHF
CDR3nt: TGTGCCAGCAGCGTCTACAGGGGGCGAAGGGGAAATTCACCCCTCCACTTT

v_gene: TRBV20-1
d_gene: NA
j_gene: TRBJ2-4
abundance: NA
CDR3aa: CSASQGTYNEQYF
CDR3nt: TGCAGTGCCTCACAGGGAACCTACAATGAGCAGTACTTC

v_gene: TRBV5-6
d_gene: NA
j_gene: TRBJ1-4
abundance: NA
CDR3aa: CASSFRRSATNEKLFF
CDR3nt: TGTGCCAGTAGCTTTCGGCGGAGTGCAACTAATGAAAAACTGTTTTTT

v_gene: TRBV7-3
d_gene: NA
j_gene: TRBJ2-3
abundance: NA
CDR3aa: CASSLGGTGSTDTQYF
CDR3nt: TGTGCCAGCAGCTTAGGGGGGACTGGCAGCACAGATACGCAGTATTTT

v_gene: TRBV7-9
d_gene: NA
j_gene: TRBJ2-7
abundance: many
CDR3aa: CASSHRGAISYEQYF
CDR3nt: TGTGCCAGCAGCCACAGAGGGGCCATTTCATACGAGCAGTACTTC

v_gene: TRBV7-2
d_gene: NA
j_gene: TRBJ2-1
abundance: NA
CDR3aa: CASSFSASNEQFF
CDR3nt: TGTGCCAGCAGCTTCAGCGCGAGCAATGAGCAGTTCTTC

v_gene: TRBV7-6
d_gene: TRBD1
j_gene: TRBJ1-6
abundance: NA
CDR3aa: CASIQTGSSPLHF
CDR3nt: TGTGCCAGCATCCAGACAGGGAGTTCACCCCTCCACTTT

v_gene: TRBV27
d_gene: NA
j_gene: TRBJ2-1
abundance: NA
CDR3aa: CASSFSGLSNEQFF
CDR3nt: TGTGCCAGCAGTTTCTCGGGGCTCAGCAATGAGCAGTTCTTC

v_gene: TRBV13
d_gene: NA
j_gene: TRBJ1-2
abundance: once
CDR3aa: CASSSGGAKGYTF
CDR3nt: TGTGCCAGCAGCTCAGGCGGGGCCAAGGGCTACACCTTC

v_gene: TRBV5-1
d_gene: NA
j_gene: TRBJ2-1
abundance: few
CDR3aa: CASSLDQAYNEQFF
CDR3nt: TGCGCCAGCAGCTTGGATCAGGCGTACAATGAGCAGTTCTTC

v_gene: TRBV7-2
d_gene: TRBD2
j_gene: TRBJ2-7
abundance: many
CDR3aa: CASSLALAGGDEQYF
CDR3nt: TGTGCCAGCAGCTTAGCACTAGCGGGGGGAGACGAGCAGTACTTC

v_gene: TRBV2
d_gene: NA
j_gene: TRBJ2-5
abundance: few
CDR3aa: CASSGLGGETQYF
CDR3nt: TGTGCCAGCAGTGGACTAGGCGGGGAGACCCAGTACTTC

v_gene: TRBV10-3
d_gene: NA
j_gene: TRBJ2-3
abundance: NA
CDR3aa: CAISERGTDTDTQYF
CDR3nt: TGTGCCATCAGTGAGAGGGGGACGGACACAGATACGCAGTATTTT

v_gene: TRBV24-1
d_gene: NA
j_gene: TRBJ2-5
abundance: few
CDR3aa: CATSDLTEMQETQYF
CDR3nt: TGTGCCACCAGTGATTTAACGGAAATGCAAGAGACCCAGTACTTC

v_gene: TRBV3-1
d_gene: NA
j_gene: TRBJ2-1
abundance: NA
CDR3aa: CASSRGVSANNEQFF
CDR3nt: TGTGCCAGCAGCCGAGGCGTAAGCGCCAACAATGAGCAGTTCTTC

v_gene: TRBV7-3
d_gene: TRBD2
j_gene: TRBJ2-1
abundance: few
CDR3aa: CASSLKLAGDNEQFF
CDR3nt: TGTGCCAGCAGCTTAAAACTAGCGGGGGACAATGAGCAGTTCTTC

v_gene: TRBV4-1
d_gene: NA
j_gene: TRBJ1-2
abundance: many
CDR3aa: CASSQDEGYNYGYTF
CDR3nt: TGCGCCAGCAGCCAAGACGAGGGGTATAACTATGGCTACACCTTC

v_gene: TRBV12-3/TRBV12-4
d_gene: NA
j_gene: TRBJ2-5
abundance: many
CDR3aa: CASSEIRETQYF
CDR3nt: TGTGCCAGCAGCGAAATCCGGGAGACCCAGTACTTC

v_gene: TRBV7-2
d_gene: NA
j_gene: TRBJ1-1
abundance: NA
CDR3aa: CASSVTGTANTEAFF
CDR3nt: TGTGCCAGCAGTGTCACCGGGACGGCAAACACTGAAGCTTTCTTT

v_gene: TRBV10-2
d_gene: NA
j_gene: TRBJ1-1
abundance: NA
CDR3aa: CATSKRTEAFF
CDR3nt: TGCGCCACCTCAAAACGGACTGAAGCTTTCTTT

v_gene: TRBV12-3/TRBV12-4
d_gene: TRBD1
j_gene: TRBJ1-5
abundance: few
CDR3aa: CASIVGTGYQPQHF
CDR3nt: TGTGCCAGCATTGTAGGGACAGGTTATCAGCCCCAGCATTTT

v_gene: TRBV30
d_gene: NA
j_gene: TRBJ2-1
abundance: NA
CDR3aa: CAWTMGDEQFF
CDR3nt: TGTGCCTGGACCATGGGGGATGAGCAGTTCTTC

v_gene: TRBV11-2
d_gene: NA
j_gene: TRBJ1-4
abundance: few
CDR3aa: CASSWATNEKLFF
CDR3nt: TGTGCCAGCAGCTGGGCAACTAATGAAAAACTGTTTTTT

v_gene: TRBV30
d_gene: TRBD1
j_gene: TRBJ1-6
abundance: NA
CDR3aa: CAWNSGQSNPPLHF
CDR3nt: TGTGCCTGGAATTCGGGACAGAGTAATCCACCCCTCCACTTT

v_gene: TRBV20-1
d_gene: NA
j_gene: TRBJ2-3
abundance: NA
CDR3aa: CSASPSTDTQYF
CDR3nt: TGCAGTGCCAGTCCCAGCACAGATACGCAGTATTTT

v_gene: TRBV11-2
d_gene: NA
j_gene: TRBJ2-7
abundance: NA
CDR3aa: CASSSDGGSYEQYF
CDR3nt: TGTGCCAGCAGCTCGGACGGGGGCTCCTACGAGCAGTACTTC

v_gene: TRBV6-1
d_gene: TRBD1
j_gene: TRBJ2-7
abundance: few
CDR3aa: CASGQGYPYEQYF
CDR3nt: TGTGCCAGCGGACAGGGCTATCCCTACGAGCAGTACTTC

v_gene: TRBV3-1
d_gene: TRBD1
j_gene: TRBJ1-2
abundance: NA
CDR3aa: CASSPTGSFGYTF
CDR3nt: TGTGCCAGCAGTCCGACAGGGTCGTTTGGCTACACCTTC

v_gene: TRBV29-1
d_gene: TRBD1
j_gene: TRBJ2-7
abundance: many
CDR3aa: CSVASSGTGRYEQYF
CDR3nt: TGCAGCGTTGCCTCGTCTGGGACAGGTCGGTACGAGCAGTACTTC

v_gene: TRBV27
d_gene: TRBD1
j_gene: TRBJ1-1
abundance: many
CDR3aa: CASRQGGTEAFF
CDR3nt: TGTGCCAGCAGACAGGGGGGGACTGAAGCTTTCTTT

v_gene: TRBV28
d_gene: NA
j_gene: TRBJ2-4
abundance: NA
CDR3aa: CASRDGQRVAKNIQYF
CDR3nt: TGCGCCAGCAGGGACGGACAGAGGGTTGCCAAAAACATTCAGTACTTC

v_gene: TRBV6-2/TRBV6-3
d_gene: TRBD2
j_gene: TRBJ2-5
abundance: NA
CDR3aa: CASSYSLKLGGIQETQYF
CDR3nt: TGTGCCAGCAGTTACTCCCTTAAGTTGGGAGGGATCCAAGAGACCCAGTACTTC

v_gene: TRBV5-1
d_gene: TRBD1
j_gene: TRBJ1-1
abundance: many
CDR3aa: CASSVTGTGDTEAFF
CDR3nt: TGCGCCAGCAGCGTAACCGGGACAGGGGACACTGAAGCTTTCTTT

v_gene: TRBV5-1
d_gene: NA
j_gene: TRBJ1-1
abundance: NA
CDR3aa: CASSLVAGADTEAFF
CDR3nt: TGCGCCAGCAGCTTGGTCGCGGGGGCAGACACTGAAGCTTTCTTT

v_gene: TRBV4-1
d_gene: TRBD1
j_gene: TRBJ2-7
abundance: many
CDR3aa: CASSQAIGTGIGEQYF
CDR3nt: TGCGCCAGCAGCCAGGCAATCGGGACAGGGATCGGAGAGCAGTACTTC

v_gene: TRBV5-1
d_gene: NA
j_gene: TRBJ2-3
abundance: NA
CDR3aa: CASSGDGTDTQYF
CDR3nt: TGCGCCAGCAGCGGGGACGGCACAGATACGCAGTATTTT

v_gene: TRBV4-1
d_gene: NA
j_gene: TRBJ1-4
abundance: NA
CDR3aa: CASSQGPGSEKLFF
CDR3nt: TGCGCCAGCAGCCAAGGACCCGGGAGTGAAAAACTGTTTTTT

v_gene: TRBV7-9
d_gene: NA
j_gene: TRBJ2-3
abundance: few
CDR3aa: CASSGEQDSTDTQYF
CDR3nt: TGTGCCAGCAGTGGGGAGCAAGATAGCACAGATACGCAGTATTTT

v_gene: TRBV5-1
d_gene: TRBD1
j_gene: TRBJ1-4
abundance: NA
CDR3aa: CASSLGGQGQSANEKLFF
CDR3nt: TGCGCCAGCAGCTTGGGGGGACAGGGTCAATCAGCTAATGAAAAACTGTTTTTT

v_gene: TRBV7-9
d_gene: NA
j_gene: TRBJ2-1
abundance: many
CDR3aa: CASSPHSATPYYNEQFF
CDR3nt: TGTGCCAGCAGCCCCCATTCCGCGACTCCCTACTACAATGAGCAGTTCTTC

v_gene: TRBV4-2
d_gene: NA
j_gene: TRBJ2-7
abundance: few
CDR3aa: CASSQDGDVYF
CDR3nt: TGTGCCAGCAGCCAAGACGGGGACGTGTACTTC

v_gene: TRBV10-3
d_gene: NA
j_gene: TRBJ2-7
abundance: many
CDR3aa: CAISDGGRYEQYF
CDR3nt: TGTGCCATCAGTGACGGAGGGAGGTACGAGCAGTACTTC

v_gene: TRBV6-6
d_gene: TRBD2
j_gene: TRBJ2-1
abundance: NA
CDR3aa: CASSRTSGNNEQFF
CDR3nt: TGTGCCAGCAGCAGGACTAGCGGAAACAATGAGCAGTTCTTC

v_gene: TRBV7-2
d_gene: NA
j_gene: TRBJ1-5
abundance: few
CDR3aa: CASSLDSVGPQHF
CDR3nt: TGTGCCAGCAGTCTCGACAGCGTTGGGCCCCAGCATTTT

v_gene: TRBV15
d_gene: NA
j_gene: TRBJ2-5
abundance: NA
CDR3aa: CATQRDGAHETQYF
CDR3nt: TGTGCCACCCAAAGAGACGGGGCCCACGAGACCCAGTACTTC